Sequencing of this TCR beta chain was carried out in a study of T-cell memory formation after mild COVID-19. Findings and limits, study-wide: There were some responding clones in pre-infection memory, which suggested that cross-reactive memory had joined.

The CDR3 spans 18 residues. Trimming took 4 bases from V and 0 from J; bases not matched to a gene: 9. Germline V gene lookup returns CDR1 SGHTA and CDR2 FQGNSA. Via MiXCR, TCRdb re-called the 5' RACE reads, giving one row per CDR3 protein. This table has a few hundred thousand distinct CDR3 sequences, about 21% appearing once. A few counts support this clonotype. The antigen is unknown. The TCR originated in an adult woman who had mild COVID-19 (a few samples of this study predate the infection). Cell type and time point are not known. Sample: PBMCs or a T cell subset sorted from them (not recorded which). The chain joins TRBV7-2 to TRBJ2-6; 7 nucleotides align to TRBD1. CDR3 in amino acids: CASSSRQGRVSGANVLTF. The CDR3 DNA reads TGTGCCAGCAGCTCCCGACAGGGAAGGGTCTCTGGGGCCAACGTCCTGACTTTC.